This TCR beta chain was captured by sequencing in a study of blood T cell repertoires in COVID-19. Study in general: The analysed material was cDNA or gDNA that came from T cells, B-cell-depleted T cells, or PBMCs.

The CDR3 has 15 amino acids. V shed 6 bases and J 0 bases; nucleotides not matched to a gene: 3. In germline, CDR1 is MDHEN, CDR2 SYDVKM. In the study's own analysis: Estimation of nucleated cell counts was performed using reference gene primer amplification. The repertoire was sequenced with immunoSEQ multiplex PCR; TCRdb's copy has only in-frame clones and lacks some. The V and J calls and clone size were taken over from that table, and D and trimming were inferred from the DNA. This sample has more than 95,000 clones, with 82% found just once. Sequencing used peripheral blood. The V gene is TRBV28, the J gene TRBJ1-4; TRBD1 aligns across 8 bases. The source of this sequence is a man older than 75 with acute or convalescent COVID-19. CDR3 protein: CASSLTGATNEKLFF. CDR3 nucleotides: TGTGCCAGCAGCCTGACAGGGGCAACTAATGAAAAACTGTTTTTT.